The 9 T cell receptor beta chains in this list originate from one sample, sequenced in a study of blood T cell repertoires in COVID-19. The table came from immunoSEQ multiplex PCR; TCRdb's copy has only in-frame clones and leaves some out. The sample consists of under 200,000 clones, 80% to 90% of them appearing once. Sequencing used peripheral blood. The receptor set was obtained from a man aged 40-50 years with active or convalescent COVID-19.

The chain couples TRBV28 to TRBJ1-3; no clear D. CDR3 size: 14 residues. With 1 base removed from V and 0 bases from J, the gap between germline ends came to 4 bases. Germline lookup yields CDR1 MDHEN and CDR2 SYDVKM. CDR3 amino acids: CASSLSSSGNTIYF. Written as DNA, the CDR3 is TGTGCCAGCAGTTTATCGTCCTCTGGAAACACCATATATTTT.

The chain recombines TRBV19 with TRBJ2-3; TRBD2 might be the D (6 bases). V was shortened by 1 base and J by 2 bases, with 10 bases between the two germline ends. The CDR3 covers 15 residues. CDR1 and CDR2 (germline): LNHDA, SQIVND (reference sequence). The chain's CDR3 is CASSIVGRDTDTQYF. The CDR3, as DNA: TGTGCCAGTAGTATAGTGGGGCGGGACACAGATACGCAGTATTTT.

The chain joins TRBV2 to TRBJ2-5; D unclear. The V end was cut by 9 bases, the J end by 2 bases, with 7 bases between. Germline assignment: CDR1 SNHLY and CDR2 FYNNEI. CDR3 length: 11 residues. Written as DNA, the CDR3 is TGTGCCAGTACGCGGCAAGAGACCCAGTACTTC. It is translated as CASTRQETQYF.

V gene TRBV7-3 combines with J gene TRBJ2-1; D may be TRBD2 (5 bases). V gave up 2 bases and J gave up 10 bases, with 9 bases separating them. There are 12 residues in the CDR3. CDR1 is SGHTA and CDR2 is FQGTGA in the germline V gene. The CDR3 region is CASSLSGGEQFF. The DNA of the CDR3 is TGTGCCAGCAGCTTATCCGGAGGAGAGCAGTTCTTC.

V usage is TRBV14 and J usage is TRBJ2-2, with 10 bases that match TRBD2. Germline CDR1 is SGHDN and CDR2 is FVKESK. The CDR3 totals 17 residues. V gave up 4 bases and J gave up 4 bases; unmatched junction bases: 9. CDR3 sequence: CASSPTERGGPTGELFF. The CDR3 bases are TGTGCCAGCAGCCCGACGGAGCGGGGGGGCCCCACCGGGGAGCTGTTTTTT.

V gene TRBV7-9 combines with J gene TRBJ1-2, with TRBD1 as a possible D gene (5 bases). This CDR3 is 14 amino acids long. Germline V CDR1 and CDR2: SEHNR, FQNEAQ (reference sequence). Trimming removed 3 bases at V and 4 bases at J, with 12 bases between. The CDR3 DNA sequence: TGTGCCAGCAGCTTCGGGCAGGGTGGCTATGGCTACACCTTC. This gives the protein CASSFGQGGYGYTF.

The chain carries TRBV11-1 and TRBJ1-1; unclear D gene. This CDR3 has 14 amino acids. CDR1 is SGHAT, CDR2 FQDESV, per germline (reference sequence). The germline V and J ends were trimmed by 5 bases and 0 bases, with 10 bases remaining between them. This CDR3 reads CASSVKNMNTEAFF. Here the CDR3 DNA reads TGTGCCAGCAGCGTAAAGAACATGAACACTGAAGCTTTCTTT.

The J gene is TRBJ2-5, the V gene TRBV5-8; 8 bases agree with TRBD2. This CDR3 is 15 amino acids long. V was clipped by 4 bases and J by 4 bases; unmatched bases: 9. In germline, CDR1 is SGHTS, CDR2 YDEGEE. In DNA, the CDR3 is TGTGCCAGCAGCAAGGGCGGCAGCGGGGGAGAGACCCAGTACTTC. The encoded protein is CASSKGGSGGETQYF. Combining the CDR3 with reference TRBV5-8 and TRBJ2-5 gives the whole variable domain EAGVTQSPTHLIKTRGQQATLRCSPISGHTSVYWYQQALGLGLQFLLWYDEGEERNRGNFPPRFSGRQFPNYSSELNVNALELEDSALYLCASSKGGSGGETQYFGPGTRLLVL.

The gene calls are TRBV18 and TRBJ1-5, with D possibly matching TRBD1 (5 bases). V was shortened by 4 bases and J by 3 bases, with 10 bases between the two germline ends. The germline V gene has CDR1 KGHSH and CDR2 LQKENI. This CDR3 region has 14 residues. DNA of the CDR3: TGTGCCAGCTCACGGGGCGGAGACAATCAGCCCCAGCATTTT. Translating it yields CASSRGGDNQPQHF. The full variable domain, in which reference TRBV18 and TRBJ1-5 provide the parts outside the CDR3, is NAGVMQNPRHLVRRRGQEARLRCSPMKGHSHVYWYRQLPEEGLKFMVYLQKENIIDESGMPKERFSAEFPKEGPSILRIQQVVRGDSAAYFCASSRGGDNQPQHFGDGTRLSIL.